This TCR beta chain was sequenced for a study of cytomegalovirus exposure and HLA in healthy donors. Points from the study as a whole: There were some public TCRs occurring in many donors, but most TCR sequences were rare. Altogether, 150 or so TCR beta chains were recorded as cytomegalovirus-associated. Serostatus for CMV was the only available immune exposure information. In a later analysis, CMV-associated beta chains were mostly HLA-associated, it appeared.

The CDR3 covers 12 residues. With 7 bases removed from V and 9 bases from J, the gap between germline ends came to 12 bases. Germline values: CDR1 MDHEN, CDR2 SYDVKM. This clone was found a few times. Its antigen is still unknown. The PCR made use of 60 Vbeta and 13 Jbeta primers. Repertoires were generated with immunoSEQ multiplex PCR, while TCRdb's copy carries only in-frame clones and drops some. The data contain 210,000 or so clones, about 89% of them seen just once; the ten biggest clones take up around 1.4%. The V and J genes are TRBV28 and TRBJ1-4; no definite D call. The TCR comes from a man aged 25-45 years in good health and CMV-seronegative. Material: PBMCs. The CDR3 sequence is CASTVATKKLFF. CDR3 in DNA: TGTGCCAGCACGGTCGCAACGAAAAAACTGTTTTTT.